In this sample, the clone carrying this TCR beta chain turned up a few times. Its antigen is unidentified. The V gene lost 6 bases and the J gene lost 1 base, with 9 bases spanning the gap. This CDR3 contains 14 residues. Germline V CDR1 and CDR2: SNHLY, FYNNEI. The sample originates from a study of beta chain features in type 1 diabetes. The whole isolated RNA underwent reverse transcription, so sequencing captured expressed TCRB transcripts. About 3.57 million reads were obtained on average from naive, central memory and regulatory T cell samples. Profiled with immunoSEQ multiplex PCR; TCRdb holds only in-frame clones, not every one. Of 400,000 or so clones in the sample, around 10% are singletons; the top ten hold about 0.64%. Donors underwent one heparinised blood draw, around 120 mL on average. Study results and limitations: In every one of the four CD4+ subsets, TCRB CDR3s were moderately but significantly shorter in Type 1 diabetes patients.

The chain combines TRBV2 with TRBJ1-4; TRBD1 might be the D (6 bases). This sequence was found in a man aged 25-45 years with type 1 diabetes. What was sequenced was central memory CD4+ T cells from blood. In DNA, the CDR3 is TGTGCCAGCAGAGAGGGGGGAACTAATGAAAAACTGTTTTTT. Residues: CASREGGTNEKLFF.